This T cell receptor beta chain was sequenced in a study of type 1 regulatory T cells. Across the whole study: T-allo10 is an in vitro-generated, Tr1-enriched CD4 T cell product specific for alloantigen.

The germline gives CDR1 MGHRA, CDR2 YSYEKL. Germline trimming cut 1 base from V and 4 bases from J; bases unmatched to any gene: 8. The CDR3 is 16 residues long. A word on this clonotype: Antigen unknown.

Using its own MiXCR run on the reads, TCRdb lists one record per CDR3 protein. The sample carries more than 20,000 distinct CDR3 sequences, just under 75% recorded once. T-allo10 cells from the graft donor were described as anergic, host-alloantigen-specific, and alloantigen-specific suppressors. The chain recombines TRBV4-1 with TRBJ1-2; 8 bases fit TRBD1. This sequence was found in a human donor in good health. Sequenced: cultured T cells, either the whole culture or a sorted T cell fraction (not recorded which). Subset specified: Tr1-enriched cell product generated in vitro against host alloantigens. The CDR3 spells CASSQGSSGTGYGYTF. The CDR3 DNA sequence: TGCGCCAGCAGCCAAGGAAGCTCCGGGACAGGCTATGGCTACACCTTC.